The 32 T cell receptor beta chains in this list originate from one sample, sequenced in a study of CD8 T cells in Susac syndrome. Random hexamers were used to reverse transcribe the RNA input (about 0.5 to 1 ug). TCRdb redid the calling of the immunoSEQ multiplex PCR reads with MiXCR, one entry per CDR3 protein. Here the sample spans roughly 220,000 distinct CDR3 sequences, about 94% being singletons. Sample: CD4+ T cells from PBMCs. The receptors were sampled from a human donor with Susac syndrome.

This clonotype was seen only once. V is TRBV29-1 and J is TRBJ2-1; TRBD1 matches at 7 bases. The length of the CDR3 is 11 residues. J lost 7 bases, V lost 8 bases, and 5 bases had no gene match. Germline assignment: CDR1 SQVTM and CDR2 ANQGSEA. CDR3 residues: CSWVQGNEQFF. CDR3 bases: TGCAGCTGGGTACAGGGGAATGAGCAGTTCTTC.

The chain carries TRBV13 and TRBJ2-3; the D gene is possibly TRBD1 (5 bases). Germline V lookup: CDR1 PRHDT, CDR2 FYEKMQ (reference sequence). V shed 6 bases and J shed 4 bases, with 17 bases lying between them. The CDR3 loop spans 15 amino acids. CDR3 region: CASSGAQQGADTQYF. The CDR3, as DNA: TGTGCCAGCAGTGGGGCCCAGCAGGGTGCAGATACGCAGTATTTT.

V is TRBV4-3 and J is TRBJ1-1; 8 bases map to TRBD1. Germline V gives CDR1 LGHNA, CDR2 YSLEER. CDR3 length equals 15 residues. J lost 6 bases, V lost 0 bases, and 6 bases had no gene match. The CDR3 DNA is TGCGCCAGCAGCCAAGATCTTGAACAGGGGGCTGAAGCTTTCTTT. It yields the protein CASSQDLEQGAEAFF.

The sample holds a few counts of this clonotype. The DNA for the CDR3 is TGTGCCAGCAGCTCGGGACTAGCGGGGGATACGCAGTATTTT. As protein: CASSSGLAGDTQYF. The chain joins TRBV7-3 to TRBJ2-3; 13 nucleotides agree with TRBD2. The trim removed 4 bases at V and 6 bases at J, leaving 1 base unmatched. The CDR3 covers 14 residues. Germline CDR1 and CDR2: SGHTA and FQGTGA.

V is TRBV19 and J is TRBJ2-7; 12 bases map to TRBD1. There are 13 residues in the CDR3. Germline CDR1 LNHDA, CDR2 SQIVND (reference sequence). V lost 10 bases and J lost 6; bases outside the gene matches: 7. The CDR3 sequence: CATQGQGASEQYF. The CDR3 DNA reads TGTGCCACACAGGGACAGGGGGCATCCGAGCAGTACTTC.

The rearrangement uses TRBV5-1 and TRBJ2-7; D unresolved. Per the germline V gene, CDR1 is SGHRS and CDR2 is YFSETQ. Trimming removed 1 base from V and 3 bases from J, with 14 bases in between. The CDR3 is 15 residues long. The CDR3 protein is CASSLNSASGYEQYF. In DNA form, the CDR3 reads TGCGCCAGCAGCTTGAATTCGGCTTCGGGCTACGAGCAGTACTTC. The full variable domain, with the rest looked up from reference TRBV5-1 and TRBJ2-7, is KAGVTQTPRYLIKTRGQQVTLSCSPISGHRSVSWYQQTPGQGLQFLFEYFSETQRNKGNFPGRFSGRQFSNSRSEMNVSTLELGDSALYLCASSLNSASGYEQYFGPGTRLTVT.

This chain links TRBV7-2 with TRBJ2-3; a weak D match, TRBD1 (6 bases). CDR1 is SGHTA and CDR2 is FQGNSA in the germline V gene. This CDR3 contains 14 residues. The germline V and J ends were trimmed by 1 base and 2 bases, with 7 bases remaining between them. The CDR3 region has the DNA TGTGCCAGCAGCTTAGGGGGGCCCACAGATACGCAGTATTTT. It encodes CASSLGGPTDTQYF.

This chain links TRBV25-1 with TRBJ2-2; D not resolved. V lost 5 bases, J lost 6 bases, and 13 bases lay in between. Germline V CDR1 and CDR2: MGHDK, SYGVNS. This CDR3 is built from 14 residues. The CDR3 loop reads CASSRRVSAGELFF. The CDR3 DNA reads TGTGCCAGCAGTCGAAGGGTTTCAGCCGGGGAGCTGTTTTTT.

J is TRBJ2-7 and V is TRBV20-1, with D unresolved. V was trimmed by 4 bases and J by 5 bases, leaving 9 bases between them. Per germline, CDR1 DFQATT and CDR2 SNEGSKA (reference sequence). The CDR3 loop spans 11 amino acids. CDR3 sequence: CSATRIDEQYF. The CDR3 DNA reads TGCAGTGCTACTCGAATCGACGAGCAGTACTTC.

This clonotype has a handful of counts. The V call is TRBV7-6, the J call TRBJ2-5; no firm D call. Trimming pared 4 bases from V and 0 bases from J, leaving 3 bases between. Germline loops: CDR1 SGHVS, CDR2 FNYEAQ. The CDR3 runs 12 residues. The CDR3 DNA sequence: TGTGCCAGCAGCTCGTACCAAGAGACCCAGTACTTC. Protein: CASSSYQETQYF.

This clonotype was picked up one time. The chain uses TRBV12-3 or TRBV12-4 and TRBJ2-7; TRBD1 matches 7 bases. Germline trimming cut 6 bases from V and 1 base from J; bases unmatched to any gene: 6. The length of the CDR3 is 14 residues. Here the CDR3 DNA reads TGTGCCAGCAGAGACAGGGAGAGATCCTACGAGCAGTACTTC. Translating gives CASRDRERSYEQYF.

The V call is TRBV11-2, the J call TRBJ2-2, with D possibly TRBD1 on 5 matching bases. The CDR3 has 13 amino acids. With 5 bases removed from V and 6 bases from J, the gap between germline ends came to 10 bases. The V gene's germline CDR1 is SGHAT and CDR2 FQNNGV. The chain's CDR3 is CASSPFRAGELFF. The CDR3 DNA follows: TGTGCCAGCAGCCCTTTCAGGGCCGGGGAGCTGTTTTTT.

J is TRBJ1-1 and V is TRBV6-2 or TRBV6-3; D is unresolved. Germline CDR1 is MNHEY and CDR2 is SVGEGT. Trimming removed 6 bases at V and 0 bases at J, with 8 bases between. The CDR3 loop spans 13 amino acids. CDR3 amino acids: CASSIIMNTEAFF. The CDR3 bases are TGTGCCAGCAGCATAATCATGAACACTGAAGCTTTCTTT.

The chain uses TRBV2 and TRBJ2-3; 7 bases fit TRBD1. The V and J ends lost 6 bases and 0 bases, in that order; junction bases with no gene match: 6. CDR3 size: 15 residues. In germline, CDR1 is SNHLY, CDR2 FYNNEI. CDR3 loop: CASRLGTASTDTQYF. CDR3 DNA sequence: TGTGCCAGCAGGCTTGGGACAGCTAGCACAGATACGCAGTATTTT.

In nucleotides, the CDR3 is TGTGCCTGGAGTGTACAGGGAGTTGGTTCACCCCTCCACTTT. Translating gives CAWSVQGVGSPLHF. V gene TRBV30 combines with J gene TRBJ1-6, with D possibly TRBD1 on 6 matching bases. The V end lost 0 bases, the J end lost 9 bases, and 12 bases lay between the germline ends. CDR1 is GTSNPN and CDR2 is SVGIG in the germline V gene (reference sequence). The CDR3 has 14 amino acids.

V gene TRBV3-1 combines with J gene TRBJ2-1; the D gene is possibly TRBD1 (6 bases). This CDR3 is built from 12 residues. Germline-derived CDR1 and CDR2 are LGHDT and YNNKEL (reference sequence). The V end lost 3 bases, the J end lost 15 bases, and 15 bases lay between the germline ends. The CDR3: CASSHRRGEWFF. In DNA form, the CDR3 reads TGTGCCAGCAGCCACCGCAGGGGAGAGTGGTTCTTC.

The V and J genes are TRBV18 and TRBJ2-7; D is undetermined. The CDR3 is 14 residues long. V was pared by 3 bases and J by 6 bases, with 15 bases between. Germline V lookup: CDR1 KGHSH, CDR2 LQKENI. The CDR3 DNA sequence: TGTGCCAGCTCACCGTACGTGACTGGTGGCGAGCAGTACTTC. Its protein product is CASSPYVTGGEQYF. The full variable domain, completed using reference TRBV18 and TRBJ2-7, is NAGVMQNPRHLVRRRGQEARLRCSPMKGHSHVYWYRQLPEEGLKFMVYLQKENIIDESGMPKERFSAEFPKEGPSILRIQQVVRGDSAAYFCASSPYVTGGEQYFGPGTRLTVT.

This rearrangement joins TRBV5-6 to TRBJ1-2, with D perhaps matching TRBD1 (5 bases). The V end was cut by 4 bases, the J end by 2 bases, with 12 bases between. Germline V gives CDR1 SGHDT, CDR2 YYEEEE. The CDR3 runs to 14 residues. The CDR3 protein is CASSRRATNYGYTF. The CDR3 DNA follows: TGTGCCAGCAGCCGCAGGGCGACCAACTATGGCTACACCTTC.

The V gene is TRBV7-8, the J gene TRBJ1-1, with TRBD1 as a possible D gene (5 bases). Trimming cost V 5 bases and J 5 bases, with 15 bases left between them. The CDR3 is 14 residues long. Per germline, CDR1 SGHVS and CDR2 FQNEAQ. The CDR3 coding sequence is TGTGCCAGCAGCGGCGAGACAGTTCGGACTGAAGCTTTCTTT. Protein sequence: CASSGETVRTEAFF.

Here the CDR3 DNA reads TGTGCCAGCAGCCCCTTGCCACGGTCAGGGGCGGTGGATGGCTACACCTTC. Residues: CASSPLPRSGAVDGYTF. The V call is TRBV3-1, the J call TRBJ1-2; D is possibly TRBD1 (6 bases). The germline V gene has CDR1 LGHDT and CDR2 YNNKEL (reference sequence). The V end lost 4 bases, the J end lost 6 bases, and 24 bases lay between the germline ends. The CDR3 totals 17 residues. Drawing the rest from reference TRBV3-1 and TRBJ1-2, the complete variable domain is DTAVSQTPKYLVTQMGNDKSIKCEQNLGHDTMYWYKQDSKKFLKIMFSYNNKELIINETVPNRFSPKSPDKAHLNLHINSLELGDSAVYFCASSPLPRSGAVDGYTFGSGTRLTVV.

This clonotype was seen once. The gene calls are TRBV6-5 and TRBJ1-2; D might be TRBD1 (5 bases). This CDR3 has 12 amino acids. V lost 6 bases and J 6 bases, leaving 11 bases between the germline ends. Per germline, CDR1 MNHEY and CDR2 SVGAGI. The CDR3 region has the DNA TGTGCCAGCAGCCCGGGGGGGGATGGCTACACCTTC. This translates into CASSPGGDGYTF.

CDR3 in amino acids: CASSNLLGDEQYF. The CDR3 coding sequence is TGTGCCAGCAGTAATTTGTTGGGGGACGAGCAGTACTTC. V and J are TRBV6-6 and TRBJ2-7; D may match TRBD1 or TRBD2 (5 bases each). Trimming left V 5 bases short and J 5 bases short, with 13 bases between. Germline V gene sequence: CDR1 MNHNY, CDR2 SVGAGI (reference sequence). The CDR3 length is 13 residues.

The CDR3 loop is CASSGTLTNTEAFF. The CDR3 bases are TGTGCCAGCAGCGGGACACTTACGAACACTGAAGCTTTCTTT. The J gene is TRBJ1-1, the V gene TRBV6-2 or TRBV6-3; TRBD1 might be the D (6 bases). The CDR3 totals 14 residues. V lost 6 bases and J 1 base, leaving 12 bases between the germline ends. Looked up from germline, CDR1 is MNHEY and CDR2 is SVGEGT.

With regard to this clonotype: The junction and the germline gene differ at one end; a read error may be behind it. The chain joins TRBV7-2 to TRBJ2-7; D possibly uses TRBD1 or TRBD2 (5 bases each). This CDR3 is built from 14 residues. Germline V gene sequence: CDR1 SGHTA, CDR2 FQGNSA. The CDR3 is CASNLALGGYEQYF. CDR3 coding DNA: TGTGCCAGCAACTTAGCGCTTGGGGGCTACGAGCAGTACTTC.

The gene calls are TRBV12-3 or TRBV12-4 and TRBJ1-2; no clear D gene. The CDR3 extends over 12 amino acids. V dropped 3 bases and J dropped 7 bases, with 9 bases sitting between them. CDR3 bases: TGTGCCAGCAGTTTGGGTGGGTTTGGCTACACCTTC. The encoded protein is CASSLGGFGYTF.

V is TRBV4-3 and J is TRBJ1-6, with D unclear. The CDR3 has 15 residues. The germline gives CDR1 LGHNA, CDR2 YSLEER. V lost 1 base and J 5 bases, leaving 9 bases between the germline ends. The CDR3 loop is CASSQADQNNSPLHF. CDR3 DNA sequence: TGCGCCAGCAGCCAAGCTGATCAAAATAATTCACCCCTCCACTTT.

DNA for the CDR3: TGTGCCAGCAGACCCCCATTATGGGGGAAGGCTCATGAGCAGTTCTTC. The encoded protein is CASRPPLWGKAHEQFF. The chain recombines TRBV12-3 or TRBV12-4 with TRBJ2-1; the D call may be TRBD1 or TRBD2 (5 bases each). This CDR3 is 16 amino acids long. Trimming cost V 6 bases and J 8 bases, with 23 bases left between them.

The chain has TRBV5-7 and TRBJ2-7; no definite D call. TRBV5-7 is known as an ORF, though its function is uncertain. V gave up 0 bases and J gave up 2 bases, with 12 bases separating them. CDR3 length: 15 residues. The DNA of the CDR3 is TGTGCCAGCAGCTTGGACGGATTAGGCACCTACGAGCAGTACTTC. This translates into CASSLDGLGTYEQYF.

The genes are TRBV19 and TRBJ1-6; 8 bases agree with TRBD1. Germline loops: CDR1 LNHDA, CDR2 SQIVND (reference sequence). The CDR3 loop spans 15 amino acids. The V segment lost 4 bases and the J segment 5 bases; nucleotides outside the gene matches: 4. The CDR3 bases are TGTGCCAGTAGTAGGGGACAGGACAATAATTCACCCCTCCACTTT. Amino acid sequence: CASSRGQDNNSPLHF.

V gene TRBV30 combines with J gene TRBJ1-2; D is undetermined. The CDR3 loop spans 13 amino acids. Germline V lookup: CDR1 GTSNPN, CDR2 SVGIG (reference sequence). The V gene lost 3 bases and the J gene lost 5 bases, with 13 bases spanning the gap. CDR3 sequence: CAWRDFRGYGYTF. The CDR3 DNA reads TGTGCCTGGAGGGATTTTCGGGGATATGGCTACACCTTC.

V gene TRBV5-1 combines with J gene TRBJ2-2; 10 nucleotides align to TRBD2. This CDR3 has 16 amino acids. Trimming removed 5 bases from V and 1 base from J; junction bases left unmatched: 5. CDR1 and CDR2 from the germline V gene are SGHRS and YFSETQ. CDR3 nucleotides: TGCGCCAGCAGAGCAGCTAGCGGGGGGAACACCGGGGAGCTGTTTTTT. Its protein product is CASRAASGGNTGELFF.

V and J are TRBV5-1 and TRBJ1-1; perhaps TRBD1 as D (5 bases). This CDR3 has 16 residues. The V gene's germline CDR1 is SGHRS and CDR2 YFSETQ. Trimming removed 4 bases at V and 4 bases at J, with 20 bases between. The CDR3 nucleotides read TGCGCCAGCAGCGCCCAAATACAGGTCGGGGGCACTGAAGCTTTCTTT. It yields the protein CASSAQIQVGGTEAFF.